This entry lists 3 T cell receptor beta chains sequenced from one sample in a study of T cells in tuberculosis. The data were produced by immunoSEQ multiplex PCR, yet TCRdb's version contains in-frame clones alone and is incomplete. Seen here are tens of thousands of clones, around 96% observed once, and the top ten hold roughly 3.6%. Sequences were obtained from PBMCs. The source is a donor aged 5 to 30 with latent tuberculosis or without tuberculosis infection.

CDR3: CASSEGGGPYGYTF. The DNA of the CDR3 is TGTGCCAGCAGTGAAGGGGGCGGCCCCTATGGCTACACCTTC. The chain combines TRBV6-1 with TRBJ1-2, with TRBD1 as a possible D gene (5 bases). With 1 base removed from V and 4 bases from J, the gap between germline ends came to 10 bases. Per germline, CDR1 MNHNS and CDR2 SASEGT. The CDR3 sequence is 14 residues long.

The chain combines TRBV6-5 with TRBJ2-5, with D possibly being TRBD1 (5 bases). The CDR3 extends over 14 amino acids. V lost 6 bases, J lost 1 base, and 12 bases lay in between. CDR1 and CDR2 (germline): MNHEY, SVGAGI. The CDR3 DNA reads as TGTGCCAGCAGGTCGTACAGGATCCAAGAGACCCAGTACTTC. This gives the protein CASRSYRIQETQYF.

The V and J genes are TRBV27 and TRBJ1-2, with 12 bases that match TRBD1. Losses at the gene ends were 2 bases for V and 7 bases for J; bases not matched to a gene: 8. CDR1 and CDR2 (germline): MNHEY, SMNVEV (reference sequence). The CDR3 runs 16 residues. CDR3 coding DNA: TGTGCCAGCAGTTTAGGGGGGACAGGGGGCTTTGGTGGCTACACCTTC. Translated, it gives CASSLGGTGGFGGYTF.